The T cell receptor beta chain under discussion was sequenced for a study of CXCR3-negative and CXCR3-positive naive CD8 T cells. Whole-study context: The libraries yielded roughly 150 million TRB reads, about 1.5 +/- 0.3 million each.

General study results and limits: Memory CD8+ T cell repertoires were far less diverse than both naive subsets.

TRB cDNA libraries were made by UMI-labeled 5' RACE. For each CDR3 protein, TCRdb gives one entry from its re-call of the 5' RACE reads, without DNA. The sample totals some 56,000 distinct CDR3 sequences. In regard to this clonotype: Its antigen remains unknown.

The TCR originated in a human donor in good health. Some clones in this sample may be carry-over from other donors' samples. Sequenced sample: memory CD8+ T cells from blood.

This CDR3 is CASSLAGGDYNEQFF. This chain links TRBV6-4 with TRBJ2-1; TCRdb gives TRBD2 as the D gene, but with no DNA this cannot be confirmed. CDR3 length equals 15 residues. The germline gives CDR1 MRHNA, CDR2 SNTAGT.